This TCR beta chain was captured in a study of regulatory T cells in long-lasting Graves disease. For the study at large: Over 5 years on antithyroid drugs plus positive TSH receptor antibodies marked Graves' disease as persistent. Study conclusions and caveats: More public clonotypes were shared by persistent patients (approximately 3,000) than by new patients (roughly 870). The study found lower TCR diversity in persistent Graves' patients than in newly diagnosed ones.

Per germline, CDR1 SEHNR and CDR2 FQNEAQ (reference sequence). V trimming: 2 bases; J trimming: 5 bases; junction bases outside the gene matches: 7. The CDR3 has 15 amino acids. With regard to this clonotype: Its antigen remains unknown.

Arm-PCR with iRepertoire HTBI primers amplified the CDR3 regions for these TCR beta libraries. One entry per CDR3 protein results from TCRdb running MiXCR on the multiplex PCR reads. The table includes fewer than 450,000 distinct CDR3 sequences, around a quarter detected once. Time point indicated: persistent/refractory GD, antithyroid drugs over 5 years with positive TRAb. Researchers made the TCR library from RNA that was extracted from PBMCs. The rearrangement uses TRBV7-9 and TRBJ2-7; 9 nucleotides agree with TRBD2. The sequence derives from a female donor with Graves disease. Sequencing was performed on peripheral blood mononuclear cells (PBMCs), taken when the disease was refractory, from a patient treated with antithyroid drugs. The CDR3 is CASSLWASGTHEQYF. The CDR3, as DNA: TGTGCCAGCAGCTTATGGGCTAGCGGGACCCACGAGCAGTACTTC.